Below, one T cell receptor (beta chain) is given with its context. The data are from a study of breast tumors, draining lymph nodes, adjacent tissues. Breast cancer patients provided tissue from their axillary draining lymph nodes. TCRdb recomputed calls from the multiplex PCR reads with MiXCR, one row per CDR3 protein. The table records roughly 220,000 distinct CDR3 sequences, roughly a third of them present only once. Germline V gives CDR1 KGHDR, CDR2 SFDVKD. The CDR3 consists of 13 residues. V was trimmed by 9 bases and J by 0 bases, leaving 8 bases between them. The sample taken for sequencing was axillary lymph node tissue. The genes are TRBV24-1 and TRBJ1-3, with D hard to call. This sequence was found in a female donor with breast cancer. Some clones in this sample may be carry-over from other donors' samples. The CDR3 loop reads CATHGISGNTIYF. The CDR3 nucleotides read TGTGCCACCCACGGGATCTCTGGAAACACCATATATTTT.